One sample yielded the 7 T cell receptor beta chains listed below, sequenced in a study of shared T cell receptors in the human thymus (dated by TCRdb to the early 2020s). Library preparation used the immunoSEQ multiplex PCR assay. TCRdb provides this immuneACCESS table in a form limited to in-frame rearrangements. Some clones are lacking; in checked studies, under half of them reflect an unresolved V gene, and why the rest are absent is not known. Recorded for this sample are hundreds of thousands of clones; approximately 89% of them occurred a single time. The ten largest clones take up roughly 0.0094% of the sample. These data were likewise used in another study, on human thymus T cells.

Source material: thymocytes. The source of these receptors is a boy less than two years old with a congenital heart defect. Donor details come from another sample of the same person, matched by shared clones.

This chain uses TRBV5-1 with TRBJ1-2; D possibly corresponds to TRBD1 (6 bases). CDR1 SGHRS and CDR2 YFSETQ come from the germline V gene. This CDR3 has 14 residues. Trimming took off 0 bases at V and 4 bases at J, with 10 bases between the two ends. This CDR3 reads CASSLGQGIYGYTF. CDR3 DNA sequence: TGCGCCAGCAGCTTGGGGCAGGGGATCTATGGCTACACCTTC.

V and J are TRBV5-4 and TRBJ2-5; 12 bases fit TRBD1. Germline-derived CDR1 and CDR2 are SGHNT and YYREEE (reference sequence). V gave up 5 bases and J gave up 5 bases; unmatched junction bases: 10. The CDR3 spans 16 residues. CDR3 amino acids: CASRRSGTGGPETQYF. For the CDR3, the DNA is TGTGCCAGCAGACGTTCCGGGACAGGGGGCCCGGAGACCCAGTACTTC.

V and J are TRBV28 and TRBJ2-7, with 7 bases lining up with TRBD2. The CDR3 consists of 16 residues. With V trimmed by 0 bases and J by 0 bases, 5 bases remained unmatched. In germline, CDR1 is MDHEN, CDR2 SYDVKM. As DNA, the CDR3 is TGTGCCAGCAGTTTATGCAAGCGGGACCCCTCCTACGAGCAGTACTTC. This sequence encodes CASSLCKRDPSYEQYF.

This chain connects TRBV29-1 to TRBJ2-1; perhaps TRBD1 as D (5 bases). The CDR3 loop spans 13 amino acids. V was shortened by 4 bases and J by 2 bases, with 9 bases between the two germline ends. Germline V lookup: CDR1 SQVTM, CDR2 ANQGSEA. The CDR3: CSVAGSPYNEQFF. DNA for the CDR3: TGCAGCGTTGCAGGGTCCCCCTACAATGAGCAGTTCTTC.

The chain uses TRBV4-3 and TRBJ1-1; D gene unclear. The V gene's germline CDR1 is LGHNA and CDR2 YSLEER. V lost 0 bases to trimming and J lost 0 bases, with 11 bases between them. This CDR3 spans 16 amino acids. DNA of the CDR3: TGCGCCAGCAGCCAAGATCTGGCAGTCATGAACACTGAAGCTTTCTTT. Translated, it gives CASSQDLAVMNTEAFF.

J is TRBJ1-1 and V is TRBV4-3; tentatively, D is TRBD1 (6 bases). V lost 5 bases and J 6 bases, leaving 19 bases between the germline ends. The V gene's germline CDR1 is LGHNA and CDR2 YSLEER. The CDR3 covers 15 residues. CDR3 coding DNA: TGCGCCAGCAGCTTAACCGGGACATTAGATTCTGAAGCTTTCTTT. Translated: CASSLTGTLDSEAFF.

In this sample, this clone turned up once. The chain uses TRBV10-3 and TRBJ1-1; no firm D call. This CDR3 comprises 14 residues. V lost 2 bases and J 1 base, leaving 8 bases between the germline ends. Germline assignment: CDR1 ENHRY and CDR2 SYGVKD. The DNA for the CDR3 is TGTGCCATCAGTGAGAAGCGGGCGAACACTGAAGCTTTCTTT. Its translation is CAISEKRANTEAFF.